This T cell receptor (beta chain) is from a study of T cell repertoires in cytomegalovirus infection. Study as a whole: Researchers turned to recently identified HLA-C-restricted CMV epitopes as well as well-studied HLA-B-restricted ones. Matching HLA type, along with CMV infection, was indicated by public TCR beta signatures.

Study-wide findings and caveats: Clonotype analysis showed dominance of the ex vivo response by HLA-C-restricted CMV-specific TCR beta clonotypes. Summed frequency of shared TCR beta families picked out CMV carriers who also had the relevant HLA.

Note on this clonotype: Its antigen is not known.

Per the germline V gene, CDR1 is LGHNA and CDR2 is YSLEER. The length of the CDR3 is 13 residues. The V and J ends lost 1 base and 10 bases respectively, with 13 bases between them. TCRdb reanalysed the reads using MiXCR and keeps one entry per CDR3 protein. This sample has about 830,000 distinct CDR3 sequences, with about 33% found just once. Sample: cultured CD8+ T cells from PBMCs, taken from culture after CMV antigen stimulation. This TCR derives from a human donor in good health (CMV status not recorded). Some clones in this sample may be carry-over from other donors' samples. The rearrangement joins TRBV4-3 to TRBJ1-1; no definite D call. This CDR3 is CASSQGAQRGAFF. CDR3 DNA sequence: TGCGCCAGCAGCCAAGGAGCTCAGCGGGGAGCTTTCTTT.